These T cell receptor beta chains were read from a single sample in a study of T-cell memory formation after mild COVID-19. Using its own MiXCR run on the 5' RACE reads, TCRdb lists one record per CDR3 protein. The sample shows fewer than 350,000 distinct CDR3 sequences, approximately 16% of them seen only once. Sequenced: PBMCs or a T cell subset sorted from them (not recorded which). Every receptor here comes from a man aged 18 to 29 who had mild COVID-19 (a few samples of this study predate the infection). Cell type and time point are not known. CDR3s leave out the opening cysteine and the closing phenylalanine or tryptophan. The D gene is left open where the match is weak. The size entry is marked missing in some rows and otherwise reads once, few, many or a size class.

d_gene: .
v_gene: TRBV6-5
j_gene: TRBJ2-7
abundance: few
CDR3aa: ASSYEGGGVNEQY

d_gene: TRBD1
v_gene: TRBV5-5
j_gene: TRBJ2-3
abundance: .
CDR3aa: ASSLGQLITDTQY

d_gene: .
v_gene: TRBV12-3/TRBV12-4
j_gene: TRBJ2-2
abundance: few
CDR3aa: ASSQLSGTGELF

d_gene: .
v_gene: TRBV20-1
j_gene: TRBJ2-5
abundance: .
CDR3aa: SASLRVQETQY

d_gene: .
v_gene: TRBV7-9
j_gene: TRBJ2-7
abundance: few
CDR3aa: ASSSIMGEQY

d_gene: TRBD1
v_gene: TRBV27
j_gene: TRBJ2-7
abundance: .
CDR3aa: ASSPGDRANQQY

d_gene: .
v_gene: TRBV6-5
j_gene: TRBJ1-4
abundance: .
CDR3aa: ASSYSRVRATNEKLF

d_gene: .
v_gene: TRBV20-1
j_gene: TRBJ1-2
abundance: few
CDR3aa: SAPTGGYGYT

d_gene: TRBD2
v_gene: TRBV7-8
j_gene: TRBJ2-7
abundance: few
CDR3aa: ASSPLVAGGEQY

d_gene: .
v_gene: TRBV9
j_gene: TRBJ1-3
abundance: .
CDR3aa: ASSTIDSAYNSGNTIY

d_gene: .
v_gene: TRBV9
j_gene: TRBJ2-2
abundance: many
CDR3aa: ASSVGIGGDTGELF

d_gene: .
v_gene: TRBV5-4
j_gene: TRBJ2-3
abundance: few
CDR3aa: ASSSHSRSGADTQY

d_gene: .
v_gene: TRBV7-2
j_gene: TRBJ1-5
abundance: .
CDR3aa: ASSLWVGDQPQH

d_gene: TRBD1
v_gene: TRBV7-9
j_gene: TRBJ1-1
abundance: .
CDR3aa: ASSRGQEAF

d_gene: .
v_gene: TRBV4-3
j_gene: TRBJ2-3
abundance: few
CDR3aa: ASSYRVPSTDTQY

d_gene: TRBD2
v_gene: TRBV20-1
j_gene: TRBJ2-3
abundance: once
CDR3aa: SAISGLAGGITDTQY

d_gene: .
v_gene: TRBV29-1
j_gene: TRBJ2-5
abundance: .
CDR3aa: SVAGSWETQY

d_gene: .
v_gene: TRBV10-3
j_gene: TRBJ2-7
abundance: .
CDR3aa: ATRPRTDEQY

d_gene: TRBD2
v_gene: TRBV3-1
j_gene: TRBJ2-1
abundance: .
CDR3aa: ASSPSGGGGGYNEQF

d_gene: .
v_gene: TRBV24-1
j_gene: TRBJ2-7
abundance: .
CDR3aa: ATSDPTKEGNYEQY

d_gene: .
v_gene: TRBV29-1
j_gene: TRBJ2-1
abundance: few
CDR3aa: SVERGSSYNEQF

d_gene: TRBD2
v_gene: TRBV6-5
j_gene: TRBJ2-3
abundance: .
CDR3aa: ASSYSAGLRTDTQY

d_gene: .
v_gene: TRBV24-1
j_gene: TRBJ2-3
abundance: .
CDR3aa: ATSDRVPLDTQY

d_gene: .
v_gene: TRBV7-9
j_gene: TRBJ1-2
abundance: few
CDR3aa: ASSLGGSLNYGYT

d_gene: TRBD1
v_gene: TRBV23-1
j_gene: TRBJ2-7
abundance: many
CDR3aa: ASNRDRGPLSEQY

d_gene: TRBD1
v_gene: TRBV20-1
j_gene: TRBJ2-3
abundance: .
CDR3aa: SAIDRGGTDTQY

d_gene: TRBD1
v_gene: TRBV7-2
j_gene: TRBJ2-3
abundance: few
CDR3aa: ASSAEFDRVPDTQY

d_gene: .
v_gene: TRBV6-6
j_gene: TRBJ1-5
abundance: .
CDR3aa: ASSSRGDGGNQPQH

d_gene: .
v_gene: TRBV4-3
j_gene: TRBJ1-3
abundance: few
CDR3aa: ASSHLSSSGNTIY

d_gene: .
v_gene: TRBV5-1
j_gene: TRBJ2-3
abundance: many
CDR3aa: ASSSGVPDTQY

d_gene: TRBD2
v_gene: TRBV3-1
j_gene: TRBJ2-3
abundance: few
CDR3aa: ASSQEWGGTSLY

d_gene: .
v_gene: TRBV20-1
j_gene: TRBJ1-5
abundance: few
CDR3aa: SARDHRGNQPQH

d_gene: TRBD2
v_gene: TRBV7-3
j_gene: TRBJ2-3
abundance: .
CDR3aa: ASSPGGEDTQY

d_gene: .
v_gene: TRBV11-2
j_gene: TRBJ1-1
abundance: few
CDR3aa: ASSSSRTEAF

d_gene: TRBD2
v_gene: TRBV5-5
j_gene: TRBJ2-1
abundance: many
CDR3aa: ASSSTRGGNEQF

d_gene: TRBD2
v_gene: TRBV12-3/TRBV12-4
j_gene: TRBJ2-1
abundance: .
CDR3aa: ASSPVPSGVNEQF

d_gene: .
v_gene: TRBV7-8
j_gene: TRBJ2-1
abundance: .
CDR3aa: ASSRRVKEQF

d_gene: .
v_gene: TRBV7-8
j_gene: TRBJ2-7
abundance: .
CDR3aa: ASSLSVEQPLPYEQY

d_gene: .
v_gene: TRBV7-3
j_gene: TRBJ2-3
abundance: .
CDR3aa: ASSLVRDTTSTDTQY

d_gene: .
v_gene: TRBV6-1
j_gene: TRBJ2-2
abundance: .
CDR3aa: ASSEDRAIFNTGELF

d_gene: .
v_gene: TRBV7-2
j_gene: TRBJ1-2
abundance: many
CDR3aa: ASSLGGASPYGYT

d_gene: .
v_gene: TRBV7-2
j_gene: TRBJ2-3
abundance: many
CDR3aa: ASRGPGDTQY

d_gene: .
v_gene: TRBV29-1
j_gene: TRBJ2-5
abundance: .
CDR3aa: SVRDGWYQETQY

d_gene: .
v_gene: TRBV20-1
j_gene: TRBJ1-1
abundance: few
CDR3aa: SARDKVSAF

d_gene: .
v_gene: TRBV6-2/TRBV6-3
j_gene: TRBJ2-3
abundance: few
CDR3aa: ASSYEGSTDTQY

d_gene: .
v_gene: TRBV18
j_gene: TRBJ2-1
abundance: .
CDR3aa: ASSPPGSRANNEQF

d_gene: .
v_gene: TRBV5-1
j_gene: TRBJ2-4
abundance: .
CDR3aa: ASSGPRGAPGAKNIQY

d_gene: TRBD2
v_gene: TRBV5-6
j_gene: TRBJ2-5
abundance: .
CDR3aa: ASSLLLAGVKTQY